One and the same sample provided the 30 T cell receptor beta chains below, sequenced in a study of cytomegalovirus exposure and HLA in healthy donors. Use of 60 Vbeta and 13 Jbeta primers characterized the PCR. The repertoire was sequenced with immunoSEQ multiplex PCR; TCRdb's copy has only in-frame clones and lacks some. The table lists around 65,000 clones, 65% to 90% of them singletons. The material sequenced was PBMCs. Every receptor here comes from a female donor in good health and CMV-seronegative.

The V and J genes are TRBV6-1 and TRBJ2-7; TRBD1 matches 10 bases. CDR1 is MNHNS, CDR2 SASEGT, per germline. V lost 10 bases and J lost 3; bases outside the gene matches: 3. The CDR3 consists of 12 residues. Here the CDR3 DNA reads TGTGCCACCCGGGACAGGGGCTACGAGCAGTACTTC. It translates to CATRDRGYEQYF.

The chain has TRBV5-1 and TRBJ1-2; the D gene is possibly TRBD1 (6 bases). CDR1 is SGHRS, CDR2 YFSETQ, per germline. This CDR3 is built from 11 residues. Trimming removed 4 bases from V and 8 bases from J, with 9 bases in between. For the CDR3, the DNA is TGCGCCAGCAGCATTGGGGGCGGCTACACCTTC. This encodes CASSIGGGYTF.

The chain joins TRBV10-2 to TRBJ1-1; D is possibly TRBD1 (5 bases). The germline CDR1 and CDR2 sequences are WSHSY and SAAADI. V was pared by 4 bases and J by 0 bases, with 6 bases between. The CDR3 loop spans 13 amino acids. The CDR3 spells CASSVQVNTEAFF. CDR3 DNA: TGCGCCAGCAGTGTACAGGTGAACACTGAAGCTTTCTTT.

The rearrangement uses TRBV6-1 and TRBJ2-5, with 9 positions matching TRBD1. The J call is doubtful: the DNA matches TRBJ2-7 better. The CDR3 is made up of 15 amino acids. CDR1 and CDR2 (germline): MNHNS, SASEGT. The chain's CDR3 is CASSLGTGLGYEQYF. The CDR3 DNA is TGTGCCAGCAGTCTCGGGACAGGGCTGGGGTACGAGCAGTACTTC.

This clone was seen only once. The CDR3 DNA sequence: TGTGCCAGCAGCCAACGAATGACAGGGGGGAACACAGATACGCAGTATTTT. As protein: CASSQRMTGGNTDTQYF. The chain combines TRBV14 with TRBJ2-3; TRBD1 aligns across 9 bases. This CDR3 has 17 residues. In germline, CDR1 is SGHDN, CDR2 FVKESK. J was trimmed by 2 bases and V by 2 bases; bases with no gene match: 8. Looking up the rest from reference TRBV14 and TRBJ2-3 gives the full variable domain: EAGVTQFPSHSVIEKGQTVTLRCDPISGHDNLYWYRRVMGKEIKFLLHFVKESKQDESGMPNNRFLAERTGGTYSTLKVQPAELEDSGVYFCASSQRMTGGNTDTQYFGPGTRLTVL.

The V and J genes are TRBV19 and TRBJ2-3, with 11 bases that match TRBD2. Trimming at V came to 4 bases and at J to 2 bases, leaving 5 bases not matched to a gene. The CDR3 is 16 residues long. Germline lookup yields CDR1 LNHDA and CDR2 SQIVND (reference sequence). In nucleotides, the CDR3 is TGTGCCAGTAGTAAGGGGACTAGCGGCATCACAGATACGCAGTATTTT. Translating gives CASSKGTSGITDTQYF.

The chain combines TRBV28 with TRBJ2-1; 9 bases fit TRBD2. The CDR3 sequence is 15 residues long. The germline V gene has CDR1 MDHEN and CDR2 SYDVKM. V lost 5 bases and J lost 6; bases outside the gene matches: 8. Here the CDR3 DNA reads TGTGCCAGCAGTCAAACTAGCGGGTCGCTCAATGAGCAGTTCTTC. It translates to CASSQTSGSLNEQFF.

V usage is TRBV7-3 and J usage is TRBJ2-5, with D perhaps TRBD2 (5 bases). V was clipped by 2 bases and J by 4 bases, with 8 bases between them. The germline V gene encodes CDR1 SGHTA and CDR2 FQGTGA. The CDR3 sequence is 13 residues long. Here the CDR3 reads CASSLVEGETQYF. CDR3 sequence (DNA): TGTGCCAGCAGCTTAGTTGAGGGAGAGACCCAGTACTTC.

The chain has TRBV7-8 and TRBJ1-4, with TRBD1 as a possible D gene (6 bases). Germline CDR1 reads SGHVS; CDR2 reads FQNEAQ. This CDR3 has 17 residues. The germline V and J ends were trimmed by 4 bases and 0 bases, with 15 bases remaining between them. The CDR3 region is CASSSGVRVSTNEKLFF. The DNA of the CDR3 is TGTGCCAGCAGCTCAGGGGTCAGGGTATCAACTAATGAAAAACTGTTTTTT.

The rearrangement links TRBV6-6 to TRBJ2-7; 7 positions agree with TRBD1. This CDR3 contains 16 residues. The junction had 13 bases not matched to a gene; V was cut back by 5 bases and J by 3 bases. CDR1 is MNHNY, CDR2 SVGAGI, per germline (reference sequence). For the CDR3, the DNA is TGTGCCAGCAGTCCCGCTAGCTCAGGGGGTTACTACGAGCAGTACTTC. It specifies CASSPASSGGYYEQYF.

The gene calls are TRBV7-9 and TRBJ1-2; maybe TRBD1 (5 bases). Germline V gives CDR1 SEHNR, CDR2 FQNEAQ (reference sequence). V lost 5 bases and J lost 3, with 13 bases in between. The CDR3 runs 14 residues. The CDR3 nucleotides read TGTGCCAGCAGCCTCCTCGGGACTTACTATGGCTACACCTTC. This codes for CASSLLGTYYGYTF. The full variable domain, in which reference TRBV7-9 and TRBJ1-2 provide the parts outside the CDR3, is DTGVSQNPRHKITKRGQNVTFRCDPISEHNRLYWYRQTLGQGPEFLTYFQNEAQLEKSRLLSDRFSAERPKGSFSTLEIQRTEQGDSAMYLCASSLLGTYYGYTFGSGTRLTVV.

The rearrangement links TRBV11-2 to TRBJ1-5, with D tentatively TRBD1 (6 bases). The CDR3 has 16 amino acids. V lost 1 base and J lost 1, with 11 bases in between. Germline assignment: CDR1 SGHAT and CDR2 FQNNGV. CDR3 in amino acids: CASSLVAGASNQPQHF. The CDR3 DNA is TGTGCCAGCAGCTTAGTGGCGGGGGCGAGCAATCAGCCCCAGCATTTT.

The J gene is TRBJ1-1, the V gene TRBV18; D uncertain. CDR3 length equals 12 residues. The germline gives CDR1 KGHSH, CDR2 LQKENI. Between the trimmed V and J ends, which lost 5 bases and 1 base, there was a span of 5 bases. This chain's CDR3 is CASSEQNTEAFF. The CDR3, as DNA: TGTGCCAGCTCAGAACAGAACACTGAAGCTTTCTTT.

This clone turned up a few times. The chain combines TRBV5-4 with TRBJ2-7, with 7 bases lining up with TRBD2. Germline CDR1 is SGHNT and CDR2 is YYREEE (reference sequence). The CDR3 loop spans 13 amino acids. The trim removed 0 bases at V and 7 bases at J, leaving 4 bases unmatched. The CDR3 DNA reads TGTGCCAGCAGCTTGGGGGCGGGGGTTGAGCAGTACTTC. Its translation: CASSLGAGVEQYF.

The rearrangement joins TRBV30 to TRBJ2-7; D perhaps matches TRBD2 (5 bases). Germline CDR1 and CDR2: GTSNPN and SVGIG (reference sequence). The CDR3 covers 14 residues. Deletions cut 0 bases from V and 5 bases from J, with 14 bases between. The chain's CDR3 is CAWSVGGSVHEQYF. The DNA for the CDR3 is TGTGCCTGGAGTGTAGGTGGGAGTGTCCACGAGCAGTACTTC. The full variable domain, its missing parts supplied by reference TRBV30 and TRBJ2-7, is SQTIHQWPATLVQPVGSPLSLECTVEGTSNPNLYWYRQAAGRGLQLLFYSVGIGQISSEVPQNLSASRPQDRQFILSSKKLLLSDSGFYLCAWSVGGSVHEQYFGPGTRLTVT.

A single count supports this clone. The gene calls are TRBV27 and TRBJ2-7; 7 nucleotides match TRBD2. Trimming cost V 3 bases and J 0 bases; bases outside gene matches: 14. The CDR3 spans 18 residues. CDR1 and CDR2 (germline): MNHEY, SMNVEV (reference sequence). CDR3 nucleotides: TGTGCCAGCAGTTTCGACGTTTATTGGCGGGAGAGCTCCTACGAGCAGTACTTC. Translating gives CASSFDVYWRESSYEQYF.

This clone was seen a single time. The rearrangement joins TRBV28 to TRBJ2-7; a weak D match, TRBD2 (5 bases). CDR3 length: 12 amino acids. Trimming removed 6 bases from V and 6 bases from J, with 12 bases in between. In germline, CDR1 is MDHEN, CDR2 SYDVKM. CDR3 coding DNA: TGTGCCAGCAGAGCGGTTAGGAGCGAGCAGTACTTC. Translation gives CASRAVRSEQYF.

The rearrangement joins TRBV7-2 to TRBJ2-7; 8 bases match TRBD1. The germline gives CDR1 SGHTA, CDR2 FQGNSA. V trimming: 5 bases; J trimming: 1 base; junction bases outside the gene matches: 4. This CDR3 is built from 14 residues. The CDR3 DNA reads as TGTGCCAGCAGCACCCGACAGGGGTCCTACGAGCAGTACTTC. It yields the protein CASSTRQGSYEQYF.

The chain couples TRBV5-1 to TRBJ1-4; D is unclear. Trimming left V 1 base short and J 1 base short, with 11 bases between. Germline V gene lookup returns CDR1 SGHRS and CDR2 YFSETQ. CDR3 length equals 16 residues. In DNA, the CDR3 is TGCGCCAGCAGCTTGTGGGCAGAGAAAACTAATGAAAAACTGTTTTTT. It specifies CASSLWAEKTNEKLFF.

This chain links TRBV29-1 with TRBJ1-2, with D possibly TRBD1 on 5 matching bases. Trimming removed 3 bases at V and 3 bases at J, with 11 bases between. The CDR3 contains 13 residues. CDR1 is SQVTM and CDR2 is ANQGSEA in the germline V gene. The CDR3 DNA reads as TGCAGCGTTGATCGGGGGTCCTACTATGGCTACACCTTC. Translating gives CSVDRGSYYGYTF.

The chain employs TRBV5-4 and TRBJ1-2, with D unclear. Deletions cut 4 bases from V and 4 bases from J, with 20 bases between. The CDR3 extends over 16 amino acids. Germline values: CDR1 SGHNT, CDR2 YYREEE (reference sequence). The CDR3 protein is CASSPASGSLIYGYTF. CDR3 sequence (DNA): TGTGCCAGCAGCCCAGCTTCGGGAAGCCTAATCTATGGCTACACCTTC.

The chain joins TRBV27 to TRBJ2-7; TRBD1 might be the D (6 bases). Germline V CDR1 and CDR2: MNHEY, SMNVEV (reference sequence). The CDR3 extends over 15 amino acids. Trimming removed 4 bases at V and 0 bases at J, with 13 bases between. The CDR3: CASSSPRDNSYEQYF. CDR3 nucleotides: TGTGCCAGCAGTTCCCCCCGGGACAACTCCTACGAGCAGTACTTC.

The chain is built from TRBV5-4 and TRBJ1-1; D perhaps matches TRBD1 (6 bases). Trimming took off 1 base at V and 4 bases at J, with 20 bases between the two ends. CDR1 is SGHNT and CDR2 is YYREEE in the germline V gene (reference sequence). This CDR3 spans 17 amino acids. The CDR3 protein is CASSLLSRQDGSTEAFF. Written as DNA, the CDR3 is TGTGCCAGCAGCTTGTTATCCCGACAGGACGGTAGCACTGAAGCTTTCTTT.

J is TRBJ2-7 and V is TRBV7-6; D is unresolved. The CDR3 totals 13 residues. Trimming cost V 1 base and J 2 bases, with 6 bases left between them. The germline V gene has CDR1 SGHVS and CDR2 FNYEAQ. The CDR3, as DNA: TGTGCCAGCAGCTTAGGTTCGGCCTACGAGCAGTACTTC. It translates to CASSLGSAYEQYF.

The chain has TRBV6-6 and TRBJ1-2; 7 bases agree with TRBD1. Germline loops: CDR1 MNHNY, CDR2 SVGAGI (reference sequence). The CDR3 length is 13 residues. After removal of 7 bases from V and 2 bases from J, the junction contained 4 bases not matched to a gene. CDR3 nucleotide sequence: TGTGCCAGCAACTTGGACAGGAACTATGGCTACACCTTC. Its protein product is CASNLDRNYGYTF.

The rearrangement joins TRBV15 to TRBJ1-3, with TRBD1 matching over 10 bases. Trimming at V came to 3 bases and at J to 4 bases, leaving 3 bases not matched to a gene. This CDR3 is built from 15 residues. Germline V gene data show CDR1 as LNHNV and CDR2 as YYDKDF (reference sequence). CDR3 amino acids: CATSSDRGPGNTIYF. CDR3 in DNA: TGTGCCACCAGCAGTGACAGGGGGCCAGGAAACACCATATATTTT.

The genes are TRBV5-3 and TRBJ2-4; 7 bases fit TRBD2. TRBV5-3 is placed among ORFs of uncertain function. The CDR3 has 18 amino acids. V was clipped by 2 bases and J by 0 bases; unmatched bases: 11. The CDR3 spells CARSFELAKHLAKNIQYF. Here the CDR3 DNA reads TGTGCCAGAAGCTTTGAACTAGCGAAGCACCTAGCCAAAAACATTCAGTACTTC.

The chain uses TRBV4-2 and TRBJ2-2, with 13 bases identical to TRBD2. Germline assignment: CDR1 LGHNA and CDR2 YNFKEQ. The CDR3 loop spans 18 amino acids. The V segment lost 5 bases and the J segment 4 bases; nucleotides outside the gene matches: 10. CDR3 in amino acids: CASSSRTSGGLSTGELFF. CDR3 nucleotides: TGTGCCAGCAGCTCCCGGACTAGCGGGGGCCTAAGCACCGGGGAGCTGTTTTTT.

The DNA for the CDR3 is TGTGCCAGCACTGCGGAAGGCAGGGATGAAAAACTGTTTTTT. Residues: CASTAEGRDEKLFF. The chain uses TRBV6-4 and TRBJ1-4, with D maybe TRBD1 (5 bases). The V end lost 7 bases, the J end lost 6 bases, and 15 bases lay between the germline ends. Germline CDR1 and CDR2: MRHNA and SNTAGT. The CDR3 is 14 residues long.

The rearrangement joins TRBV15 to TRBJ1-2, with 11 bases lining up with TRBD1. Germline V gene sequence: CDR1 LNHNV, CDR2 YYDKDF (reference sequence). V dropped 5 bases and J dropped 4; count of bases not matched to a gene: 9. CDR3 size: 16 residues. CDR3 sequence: CATSRPVDRGLYGYTF. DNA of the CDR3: TGTGCCACCAGCCGCCCGGTGGACAGGGGGCTCTATGGCTACACCTTC.